This T cell receptor beta chain is drawn from a study of CD8+ T cells in alopecia areata. The wider study: Tofacitinib administration to treated patients was oral, at 5 to 10 mg twice daily.

Trimming took off 0 bases at V and 8 bases at J, with 13 bases between the two ends. Germline CDR1 reads MGHRA; CDR2 reads YSYEKL. The CDR3 is made up of 15 amino acids. In this sample, this clone turned up many times. Antigen: not known. The treatment: oral pan-JAK inhibitor, 5-10 mg twice daily. Study results and limitations: Many expanded lesional clones persisted in scalp and blood during tofacitinib treatment. When scalp samples are sequenced, resident alphabeta T cells of normal skin are also captured.

The authors extracted RNA and reverse transcribed it into cDNA as the sequencing template. Measured with immunoSEQ multiplex PCR; TCRdb has only the in-frame clones, and not every one. This table has 210,000 or so clones, roughly 66% appearing once. Source: CD4+ T cells sorted from blood, taken at approximately week 42, from a patient treated with tofacitinib. The receptor was derived from a human donor with alopecia areata. The genes are TRBV4-1 and TRBJ1-4; D unclear. CDR3 coding DNA: TGCGCCAGCAGCCAAGACGACGCGGTAGGGGAAAAACTGTTTTTT. It encodes CASSQDDAVGEKLFF.